This T cell receptor (beta chain) was recorded in a study of long-term antiretroviral therapy in people with HIV. Study context: Collection of the earliest samples took place about a decade ahead of the 2015 immediate-ART recommendation. Study observations and caveats: The range of CDR3 lengths in HIV repertoires proved narrower than that found in controls.

Each donor had at least one pre-ART and at least two post-ART PBMC samples. Without exception, participants with HIV were treated in the United States. V was pared by 3 bases and J by 6 bases, with 16 bases of the junction left unmatched. Per germline, CDR1 SGHRS and CDR2 YFSETQ. CDR3 length: 18 amino acids. To note about this clone: Antigen specificity is unknown.

Samples were assayed with immunoSEQ v3.0 at survey level. Clones were sequenced by immunoSEQ multiplex PCR, and TCRdb holds only the in-frame ones, with some missing. Of tens of thousands of clones in the sample, approximately 89% are singletons; the top ten hold 3.3%. The material sequenced was unsorted PBMCs, taken 2.6 years after starting antiretroviral therapy. This clonotype originated in a woman in her forties or fifties with HIV. The V and J genes are TRBV5-1 and TRBJ2-1; 9 nucleotides agree with TRBD1. The CDR3 region has the DNA TGCGCCAGCAGCTCCCAAGCCTCGACAGGGGGAAGCTTCAATGAGCAGTTCTTC. As protein: CASSSQASTGGSFNEQFF.